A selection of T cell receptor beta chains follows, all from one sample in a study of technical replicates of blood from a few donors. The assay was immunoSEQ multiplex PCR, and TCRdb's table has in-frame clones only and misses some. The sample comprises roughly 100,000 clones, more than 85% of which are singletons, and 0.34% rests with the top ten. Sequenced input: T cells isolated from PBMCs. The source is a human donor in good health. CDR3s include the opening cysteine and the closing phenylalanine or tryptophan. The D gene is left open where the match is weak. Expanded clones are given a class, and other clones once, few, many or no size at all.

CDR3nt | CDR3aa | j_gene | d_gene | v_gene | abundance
TGCGCCAGCAGCTCAGGTCCCTCCTACGAGCAGTACTTC | CASSSGPSYEQYF | TRBJ2-7 | - | TRBV5-1 | -
TGTGCCAGCAGCTTCCCACCCCCGGAGGGTACGGGCGAGCAGTACTTC | CASSFPPPEGTGEQYF | TRBJ2-7 | - | TRBV7-2 | -
TGTGCCAGTAGCGTTAACTATGGCTACACCTTC | CASSVNYGYTF | TRBJ1-2 | - | TRBV19 | -
TGTGCCACCAGCAGAGGGTTCGTTCGACAGGGGGTTTCTGAAGCTTTCTTT | CATSRGFVRQGVSEAFF | TRBJ1-1 | TRBD1 | TRBV15 | -
TGTGCCACCAGCAGAGATCCGGAGGATGGCTACACCTTC | CATSRDPEDGYTF | TRBJ1-2 | - | TRBV15 | -
TGTGCCGCCGCAATGGGACAGACTAATGAAAAACTGTTTTTT | CAAAMGQTNEKLFF | TRBJ1-4 | TRBD1 | TRBV30 | -
TGTGCCAGCAGTGAATTAGGAGCTATACAGCCCCAGCATTTT | CASSELGAIQPQHF | TRBJ1-5 | - | TRBV2 | -
TGTGCCTGGAGTGCCCGGGACAACCGTTATTTTTCCTACGAGCAGTACTTC | CAWSARDNRYFSYEQYF | TRBJ2-7 | - | TRBV30 | -
TGTGCCAGCTCACCTCAGGGACAGGGTAGGGAGACCCAGTACTTC | CASSPQGQGRETQYF | TRBJ2-5 | TRBD1 | TRBV18 | -
TGTGCCAGCAGATGGAGGACTAGCGGGTTGGATACGCAGTATTTT | CASRWRTSGLDTQYF | TRBJ2-3 | TRBD2 | TRBV5-4 | once
TGTGCCAGCAGTTTCTTGACAGGGGGAGGGAGTGAAAAACTGTTTTTT | CASSFLTGGGSEKLFF | TRBJ1-4 | TRBD1 | TRBV28 | -
TGTGCCAGCAGCTTAGAGGGACTAGCGGGGAACACCGGGGAGCTGTTTTTT | CASSLEGLAGNTGELFF | TRBJ2-2 | TRBD2 | TRBV7-3 | -
TGTGCCAGCAGCCAACAAGGACTGTTAGCCAAAAACATTCAGTACTTC | CASSQQGLLAKNIQYF | TRBJ2-4 | - | TRBV14 | -
TGTGCCAGCAGTTTAGCCGGGGATCACTCCTACGAGCAGTACTTC | CASSLAGDHSYEQYF | TRBJ2-7 | - | TRBV28 | -
TGTGCCAGCAGCCTCGGGGGAGAAGATACGCAGTATTTT | CASSLGGEDTQYF | TRBJ2-3 | - | TRBV9 | -
TGTGCCAGCAGCGCCGACGACTGGAAGAACACTGAAGCTTTCTTT | CASSADDWKNTEAFF | TRBJ1-1 | - | TRBV7-2 | once
TGTGCCAGCAGCTTAGAGGAGCCAACTAATGAAAAACTGTTTTTT | CASSLEEPTNEKLFF | TRBJ1-4 | - | TRBV11-3 | -
TGTGCCAGCAGGACGGGAGGGCGGAGCTCCTACAATGAGCAGTTCTTC | CASRTGGRSSYNEQFF | TRBJ2-1 | TRBD2 | TRBV28 | -
TGTGCCAGCAGTTTCCCCTCTCTAGCCAAAAACATTCAGTACTTC | CASSFPSLAKNIQYF | TRBJ2-4 | - | TRBV28 | -
TGTGCCAGTAGTATGGGGTCTCCGACTAGCGGTTACAATGAGCAGTTCTTC | CASSMGSPTSGYNEQFF | TRBJ2-1 | TRBD2 | TRBV19 | -
TGTGCCAGTAGTCCCCAGACAGGCTCATTCAATGAGCAGTTCTTC | CASSPQTGSFNEQFF | TRBJ2-1 | - | TRBV19 | -
TGTGCCAGCAGTCCCACAGGGGGCTGGCGGCCCCAGCATTTT | CASSPTGGWRPQHF | TRBJ1-5 | TRBD1 | TRBV27 | -
TGTGCCAGTAGATACTTCGGGAACACCGGGGAGCTGTTTTTT | CASRYFGNTGELFF | TRBJ2-2 | - | TRBV19 | -
TGTGCCAGTAGTAGGGCCCCTGGACAGGGGGCCTCCTACAATGAGCAGTTCTTC | CASSRAPGQGASYNEQFF | TRBJ2-1 | TRBD1 | TRBV19 | -
TGTGCCTGGAGTGCCTGGACTAGCGACAATGAGCAGTTCTTC | CAWSAWTSDNEQFF | TRBJ2-1 | TRBD2 | TRBV30 | -
TGTGCCAGCTCTCTCGGCCAGGGCAATCCTCGGGGGAAAAACATTCAGTACTTC | CASSLGQGNPRGKNIQYF | TRBJ2-4 | - | TRBV7-3 | -
TGTGCCAGCAGCCAAGTTACCACAGGGGGTTCCTACGAGCAGTACTTC | CASSQVTTGGSYEQYF | TRBJ2-7 | TRBD1 | TRBV11-2 | -
TGTGCCAGCAGTTTATCCGCGGGAGCGAGCTCCTACGAGCAGTACTTC | CASSLSAGASSYEQYF | TRBJ2-7 | TRBD2 | TRBV27 | -
TGTGCCAGCAGTCGGACAAGCACTGAAGCTTTCTTT | CASSRTSTEAFF | TRBJ1-1 | - | TRBV6-1 | -
TGTGCCAGTAGGCCCAGGGGGGACCCCTATTACAATGAGCAGTTCTTC | CASRPRGDPYYNEQFF | TRBJ2-1 | - | TRBV19 | -
TGTGCCAGCAGTTACTCGGCCATAGCGGGAGCGGAGACCCAGTACTTC | CASSYSAIAGAETQYF | TRBJ2-5 | TRBD2 | TRBV6-5 | -
TGTGCCAGCAGTTACTCGCCGGGGAACACTGAAGCTTTCTTT | CASSYSPGNTEAFF | TRBJ1-1 | - | TRBV6-5 | -
TGTGCCAGCAGTAGACAGGGAAGGTACCGGGAGCTGTTTTTT | CASSRQGRYRELFF | TRBJ2-2 | TRBD1 | TRBV27 | -
TGTGCCAGCAGCGTAAGTCCAGGGTCTAACTATGGCTACACCTTC | CASSVSPGSNYGYTF | TRBJ1-2 | - | TRBV9 | -
TGTGCCAGCAGCTTGGGGGGCTTTCTAGATACGCAGTATTTT | CASSLGGFLDTQYF | TRBJ2-3 | - | TRBV5-6 | -
TGTGCCAGCAGTCAGACAGGGGTATCAGTCGATGAGCAGTTCTTC | CASSQTGVSVDEQFF | TRBJ2-1 | TRBD1 | TRBV28 | -
TGTGCCAGCAGCCCAAATCAGATAGCGGGAGCATCCTACAATGAGCAGTTCTTC | CASSPNQIAGASYNEQFF | TRBJ2-1 | TRBD2 | TRBV7-3 | -
TGTGCCAGCAGCTTAACGAGCCTTGCGGGCCCCACAGATACGCAGTATTTT | CASSLTSLAGPTDTQYF | TRBJ2-3 | - | TRBV7-3 | -
TGTGCCAGCAGTCTCACGACAAGCACAGATACGCAGTATTTT | CASSLTTSTDTQYF | TRBJ2-3 | - | TRBV28 | -
TGTGCCAGCAGTTACTCGGGGGAGGCAGATACGCAGTATTTT | CASSYSGEADTQYF | TRBJ2-3 | - | TRBV6-5 | -
TGTGCCAGCAGCTCCTCGGGCAGCGGCGCCTACAATGAGCAGTTCTTC | CASSSSGSGAYNEQFF | TRBJ2-1 | - | TRBV7-3 | -
TGTGCCAGCACGGTGGTATCCGGCTATGGCTACACCTTC | CASTVVSGYGYTF | TRBJ1-2 | - | TRBV2 | -
TGTGCCAGCAGCTGGGACAGGGAGGGGAATGAGCAGTTCTTC | CASSWDREGNEQFF | TRBJ2-1 | TRBD1 | TRBV27 | -
TGTGCCAGCAGCTTTGGGACAGGGGATTTAAATGAGCAGTTCTTC | CASSFGTGDLNEQFF | TRBJ2-1 | TRBD1 | TRBV5-8 | once
TGTGCCAGCAGTGCCGGGACAGGGGGCGTCGAGCAGTACTTC | CASSAGTGGVEQYF | TRBJ2-7 | TRBD1 | TRBV6-5 | -
TGTGCCATCAGTGAGCCTGGGACAGGGGGTGATGGCTACACCTTC | CAISEPGTGGDGYTF | TRBJ1-2 | TRBD1 | TRBV10-3 | -
TGTGCCAGCAGGTGGACAGGTTATTCCTACGAGCAGTACTTC | CASRWTGYSYEQYF | TRBJ2-7 | TRBD1 | TRBV27 | -
TGTGCCAGTAGTATAGTATCAGGGGCCCGCTACGAGCAGTACTTC | CASSIVSGARYEQYF | TRBJ2-7 | - | TRBV19 | -
TGTGCCTGGACCCCCCTAGGGAGGGGAAGTGATCAGCCCCAGCATTTT | CAWTPLGRGSDQPQHF | TRBJ1-5 | - | TRBV30 | -
TGTGCCAGCACCCCCCGAGTACTAGCGCCCTACGAGCAGTACTTC | CASTPRVLAPYEQYF | TRBJ2-7 | TRBD2 | TRBV6-1 | -